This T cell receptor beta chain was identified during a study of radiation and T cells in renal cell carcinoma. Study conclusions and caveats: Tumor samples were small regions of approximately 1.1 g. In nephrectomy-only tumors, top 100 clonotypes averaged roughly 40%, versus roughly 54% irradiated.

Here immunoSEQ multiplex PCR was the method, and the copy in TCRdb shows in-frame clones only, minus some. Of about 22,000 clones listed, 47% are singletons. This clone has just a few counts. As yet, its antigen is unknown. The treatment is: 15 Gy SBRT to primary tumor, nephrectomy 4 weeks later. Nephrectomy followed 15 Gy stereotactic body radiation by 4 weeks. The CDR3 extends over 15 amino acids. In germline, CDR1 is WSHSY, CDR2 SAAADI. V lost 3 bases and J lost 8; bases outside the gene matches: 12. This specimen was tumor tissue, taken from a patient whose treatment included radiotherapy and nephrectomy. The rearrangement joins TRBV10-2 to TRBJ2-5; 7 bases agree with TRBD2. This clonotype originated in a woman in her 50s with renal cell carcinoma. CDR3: CASSDGTTTSGTQYF. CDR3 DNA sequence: TGCGCCAGCAGTGATGGGACTACGACTAGTGGCACCCAGTACTTC.